This note documents a single T cell receptor (beta chain) sequence. This entry belongs to a study of blood T cell repertoires in COVID-19. Libraries were prepared by immunoSEQ multiplex PCR; TCRdb keeps only in-frame clonotypes and omits some of them. The table records a few hundred thousand clones, approximately 87% of them present only once. This clonotype was sampled from a man between 60 and 75 years old who had recovered from COVID-19. Sequenced: peripheral blood.

DNA of the CDR3: TGTGCCAGCAGCTTAGGTGTAGCGGGGGGACGAGATGAGCAGTTCTTC. Its translation is CASSLGVAGGRDEQFF. This chain connects TRBV11-3 to TRBJ2-1, with 10 positions matching TRBD2. Germline trimming cut 1 base from V and 8 bases from J; bases unmatched to any gene: 8. The CDR3 is 16 residues long. Germline V gives CDR1 SGHNT, CDR2 YENEEA.